Described below is a single TCR beta chain sequence and its context. The antigen is undetermined. The repertoire was sequenced with immunoSEQ multiplex PCR; TCRdb's copy has only in-frame clones and lacks some. The data show roughly 1,500,000 clones, approximately 98% seen once. The germline gives CDR1 WNHNN, CDR2 SYGVQD (reference sequence). Trimming took off 8 bases at V and 8 bases at J, with 18 bases between the two ends. The CDR3 spans 14 residues. This entry comes from a study of shared clonotypes between healthy human individuals. The wider study: Researchers assigned three CD4 naive, three CD4 memory, two CD8 naive and one CD8 memory plate to each donor. Whole-study results and caveats: Incompleteness in sorted-subset sequencing, despite large depth, was shown by rarefaction. When naive CD4 clonotypes were compared across a handful of donors, about 4.8% were shared.

Adult Caucasians living in Nashville, Tennessee made up all of the donors. This receptor was taken from a man between 25 and 39 years old in good health. The J gene is TRBJ2-2, the V gene TRBV10-1; D assignment may be TRBD1 or TRBD2 (5 bases each). Input material: naive CD4+ T cells sorted from blood. As for subset: CD45RA+ positively selected. The DNA for the CDR3 is TGCGCCAGCGGCCGGGACCTAAGTATGGGGGAGCTGTTTTTT. Its translation is CASGRDLSMGELFF.